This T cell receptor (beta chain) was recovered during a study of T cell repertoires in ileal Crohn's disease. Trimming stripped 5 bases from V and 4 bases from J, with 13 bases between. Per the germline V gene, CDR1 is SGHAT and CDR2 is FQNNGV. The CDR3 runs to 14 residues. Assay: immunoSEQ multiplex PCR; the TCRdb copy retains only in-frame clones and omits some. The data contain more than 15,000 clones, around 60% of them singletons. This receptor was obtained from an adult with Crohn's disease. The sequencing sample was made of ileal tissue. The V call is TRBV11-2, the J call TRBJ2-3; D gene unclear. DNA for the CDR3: TGTGCCAGCAGCCCCCTTAGTTTTTCAGATACGCAGTATTTT. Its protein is CASSPLSFSDTQYF.